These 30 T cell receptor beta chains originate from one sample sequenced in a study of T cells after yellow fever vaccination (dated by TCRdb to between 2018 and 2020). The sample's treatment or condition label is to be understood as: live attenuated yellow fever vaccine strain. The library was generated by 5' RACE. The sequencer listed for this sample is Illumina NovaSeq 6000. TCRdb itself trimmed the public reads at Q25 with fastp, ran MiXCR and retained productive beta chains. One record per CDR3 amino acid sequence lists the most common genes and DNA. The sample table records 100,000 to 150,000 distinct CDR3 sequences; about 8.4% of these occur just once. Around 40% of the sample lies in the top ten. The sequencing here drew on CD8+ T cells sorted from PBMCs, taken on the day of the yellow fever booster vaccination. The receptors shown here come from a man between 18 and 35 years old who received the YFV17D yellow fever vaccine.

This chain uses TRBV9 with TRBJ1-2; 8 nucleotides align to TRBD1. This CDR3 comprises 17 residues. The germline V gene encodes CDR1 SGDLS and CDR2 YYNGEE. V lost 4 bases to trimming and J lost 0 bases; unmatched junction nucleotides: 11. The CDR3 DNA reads TGTGCCAGCAGCTCTTTGACAGGGGCGAGACCTAACTATGGCTACACCTTC. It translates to CASSSLTGARPNYGYTF.

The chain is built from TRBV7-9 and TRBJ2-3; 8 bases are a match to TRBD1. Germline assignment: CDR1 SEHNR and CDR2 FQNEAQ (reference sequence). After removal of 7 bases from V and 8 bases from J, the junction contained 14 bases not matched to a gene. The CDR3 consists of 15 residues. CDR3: CASTPGQGMTITQYF. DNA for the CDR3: TGTGCCAGCACTCCCGGACAGGGTATGACCATTACGCAGTATTTT.

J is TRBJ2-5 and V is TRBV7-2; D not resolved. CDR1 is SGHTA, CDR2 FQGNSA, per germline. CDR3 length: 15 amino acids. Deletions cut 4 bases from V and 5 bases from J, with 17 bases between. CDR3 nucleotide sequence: TGTGCCAGCAGCTGGACCTCTGGGTGGGCGGAGACCCAGTACTTC. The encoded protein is CASSWTSGWAETQYF.

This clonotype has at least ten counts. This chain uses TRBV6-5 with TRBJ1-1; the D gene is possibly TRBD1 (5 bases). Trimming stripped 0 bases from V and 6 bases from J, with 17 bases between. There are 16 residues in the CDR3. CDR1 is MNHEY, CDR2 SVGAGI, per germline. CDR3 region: CASSYSLAGALSEAFF. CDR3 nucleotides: TGTGCCAGCAGTTACTCGCTGGCCGGGGCTTTATCTGAAGCTTTCTTT.

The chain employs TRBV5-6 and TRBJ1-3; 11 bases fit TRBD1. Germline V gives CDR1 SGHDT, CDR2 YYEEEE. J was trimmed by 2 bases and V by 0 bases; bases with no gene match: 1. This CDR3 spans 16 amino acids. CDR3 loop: CASSLVGQGAGNTIYF. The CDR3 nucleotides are TGTGCCAGCAGCTTGGTGGGACAGGGGGCTGGAAACACCATATATTTT.

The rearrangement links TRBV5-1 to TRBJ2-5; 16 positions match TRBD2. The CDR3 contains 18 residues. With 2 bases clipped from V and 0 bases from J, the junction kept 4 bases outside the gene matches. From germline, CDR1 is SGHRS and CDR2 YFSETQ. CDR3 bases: TGCGCCAGCAGCTTCCGGGGACTAGCGGGGGGGTACCAAGAGACCCAGTACTTC. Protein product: CASSFRGLAGGYQETQYF.

DNA of the CDR3: TGCGCCAGCAGCTCATCGGGGACCCCGAGCGGGGAGCTGTTTTTT. The encoded protein is CASSSSGTPSGELFF. The J gene is TRBJ2-2, the V gene TRBV5-1; D may match TRBD1 or TRBD2 (5 bases each). Germline CDR1 reads SGHRS; CDR2 reads YFSETQ. CDR3 length: 15 amino acids. V was cut by 3 bases and J by 7 bases, with 16 bases left in between.

CDR3 region: CASSSTGAGPQHF. In nucleotides, the CDR3 is TGTGCCAGCAGTTCGACAGGGGCCGGGCCCCAGCATTTT. The chain couples TRBV6-2 or TRBV6-3 to TRBJ1-5; 8 bases are a match to TRBD1. The V segment lost 4 bases and the J segment 9 bases; nucleotides outside the gene matches: 5. The CDR3 covers 13 residues. Germline CDR1 MNHEY, CDR2 SVGEGT.

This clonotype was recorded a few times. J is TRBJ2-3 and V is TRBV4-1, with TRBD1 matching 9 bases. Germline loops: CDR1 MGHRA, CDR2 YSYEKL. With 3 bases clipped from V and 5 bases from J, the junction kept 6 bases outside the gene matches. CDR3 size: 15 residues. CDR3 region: CASSQPGTGIDTQYF. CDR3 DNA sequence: TGCGCCAGCAGCCAGCCTGGGACAGGGATAGATACGCAGTATTTT.

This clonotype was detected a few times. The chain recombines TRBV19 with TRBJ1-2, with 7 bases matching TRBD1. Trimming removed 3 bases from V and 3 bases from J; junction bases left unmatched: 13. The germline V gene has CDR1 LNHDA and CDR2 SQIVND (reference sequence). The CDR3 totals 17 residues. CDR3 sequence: CASSIDLSRDSDYGYTF. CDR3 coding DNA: TGTGCCAGTAGTATCGACCTGTCCAGGGACAGTGACTATGGCTACACCTTC.

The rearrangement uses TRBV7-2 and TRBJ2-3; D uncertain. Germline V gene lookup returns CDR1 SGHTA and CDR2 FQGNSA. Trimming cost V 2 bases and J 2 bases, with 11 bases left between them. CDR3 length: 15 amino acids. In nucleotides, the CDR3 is TGTGCCAGCAGCTTATCCGAACTTAACACAGATACGCAGTATTTT. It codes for CASSLSELNTDTQYF.

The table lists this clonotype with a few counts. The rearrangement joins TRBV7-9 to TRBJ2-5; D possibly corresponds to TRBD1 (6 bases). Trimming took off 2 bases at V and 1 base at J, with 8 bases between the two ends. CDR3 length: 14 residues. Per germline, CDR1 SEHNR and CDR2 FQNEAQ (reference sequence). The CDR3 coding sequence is TGTGCCAGCAGCTTAACAGGGTTCCAAGAGACCCAGTACTTC. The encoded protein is CASSLTGFQETQYF.

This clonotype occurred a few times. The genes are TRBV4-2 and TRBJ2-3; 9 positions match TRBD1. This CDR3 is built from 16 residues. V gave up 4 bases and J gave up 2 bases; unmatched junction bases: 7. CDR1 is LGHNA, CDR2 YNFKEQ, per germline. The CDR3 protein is CASSPGQGILTDTQYF. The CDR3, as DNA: TGTGCCAGCAGCCCGGGACAGGGAATCCTCACAGATACGCAGTATTTT.

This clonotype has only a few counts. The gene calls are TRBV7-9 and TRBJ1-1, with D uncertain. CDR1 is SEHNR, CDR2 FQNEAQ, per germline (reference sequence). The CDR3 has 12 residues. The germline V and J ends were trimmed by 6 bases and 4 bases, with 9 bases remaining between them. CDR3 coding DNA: TGTGCCAGCAGTGAAGACATCACTGAAGCTTTCTTT. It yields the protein CASSEDITEAFF.

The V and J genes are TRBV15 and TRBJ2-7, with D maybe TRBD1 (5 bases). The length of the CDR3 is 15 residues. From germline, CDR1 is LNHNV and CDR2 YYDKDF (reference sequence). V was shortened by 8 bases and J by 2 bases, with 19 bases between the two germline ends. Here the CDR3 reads CATGSRKGSPYEQYF. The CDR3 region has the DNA TGTGCCACCGGATCCCGGAAGGGGTCTCCCTACGAGCAGTACTTC. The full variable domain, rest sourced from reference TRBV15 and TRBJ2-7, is DAMVIQNPRYQVTQFGKPVTLSCSQTLNHNVMYWYQQKSSQAPKLLFHYYDKDFNNEADTPDNFQSRRPNTSFCFLDIRSPGLGDTAMYLCATGSRKGSPYEQYFGPGTRLTVT.

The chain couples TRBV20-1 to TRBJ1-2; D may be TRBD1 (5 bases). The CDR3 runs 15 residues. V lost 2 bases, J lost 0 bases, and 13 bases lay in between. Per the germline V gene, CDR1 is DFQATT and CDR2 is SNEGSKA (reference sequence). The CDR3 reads CSARSRDRPNYGYTF. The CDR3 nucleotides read TGCAGTGCTAGATCTCGGGACCGACCTAACTATGGCTACACCTTC.

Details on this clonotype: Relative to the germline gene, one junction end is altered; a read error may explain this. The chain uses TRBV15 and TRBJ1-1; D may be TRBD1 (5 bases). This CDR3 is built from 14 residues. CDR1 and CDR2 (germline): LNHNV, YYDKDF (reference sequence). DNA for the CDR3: TGTTCCACCAGCAGAGGCCGGGACGGTACTGAAGCTTTCTTT. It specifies CSTSRGRDGTEAFF.

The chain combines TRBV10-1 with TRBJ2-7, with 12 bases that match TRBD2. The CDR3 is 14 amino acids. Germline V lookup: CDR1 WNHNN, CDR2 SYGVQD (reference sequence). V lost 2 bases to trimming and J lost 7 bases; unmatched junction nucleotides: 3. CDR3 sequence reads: CASSEATSGGEQYF. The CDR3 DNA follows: TGCGCCAGCAGTGAGGCGACTAGCGGGGGTGAGCAGTACTTC.

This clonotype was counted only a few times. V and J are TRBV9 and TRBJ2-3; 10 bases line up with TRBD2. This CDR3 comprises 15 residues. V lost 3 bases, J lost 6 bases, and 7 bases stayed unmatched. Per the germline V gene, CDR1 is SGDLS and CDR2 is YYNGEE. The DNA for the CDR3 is TGTGCCAGCAGCGACAGCGGGGGGGTGACCGATACGCAGTATTTT. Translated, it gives CASSDSGGVTDTQYF.

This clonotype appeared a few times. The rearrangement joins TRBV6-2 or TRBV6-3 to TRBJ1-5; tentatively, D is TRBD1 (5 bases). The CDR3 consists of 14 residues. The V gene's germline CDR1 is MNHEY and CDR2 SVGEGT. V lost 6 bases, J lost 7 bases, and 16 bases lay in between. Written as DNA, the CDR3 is TGTGCCAGCAGCCTCGGGACGATGGGCCAGCCCCAGCATTTT. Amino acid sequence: CASSLGTMGQPQHF.

The CDR3 spells CASRNLGMTEAFF. CDR3 DNA: TGTGCCAGCAGGAATCTAGGGATGACTGAAGCTTTCTTT. The chain couples TRBV7-9 to TRBJ1-1; no clear D. The CDR3 runs to 13 residues. V was trimmed by 6 bases and J by 5 bases, leaving 13 bases between them. The V gene's germline CDR1 is SEHNR and CDR2 FQNEAQ (reference sequence).

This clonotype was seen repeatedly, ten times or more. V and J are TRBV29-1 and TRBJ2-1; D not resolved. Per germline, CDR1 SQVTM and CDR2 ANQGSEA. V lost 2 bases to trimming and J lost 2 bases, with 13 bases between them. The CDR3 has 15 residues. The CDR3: CSVERPGGAYNEQFF. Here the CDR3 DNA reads TGCAGCGTTGAACGGCCCGGCGGAGCCTACAATGAGCAGTTCTTC.

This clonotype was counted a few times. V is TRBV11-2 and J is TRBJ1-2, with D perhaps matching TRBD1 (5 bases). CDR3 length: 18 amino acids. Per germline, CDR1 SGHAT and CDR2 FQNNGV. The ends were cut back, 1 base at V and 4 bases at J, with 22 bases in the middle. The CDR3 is CASSLGTAKLPRGYGYTF. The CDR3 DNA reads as TGTGCCAGCAGCTTAGGTACGGCAAAACTGCCTAGGGGCTATGGCTACACCTTC.

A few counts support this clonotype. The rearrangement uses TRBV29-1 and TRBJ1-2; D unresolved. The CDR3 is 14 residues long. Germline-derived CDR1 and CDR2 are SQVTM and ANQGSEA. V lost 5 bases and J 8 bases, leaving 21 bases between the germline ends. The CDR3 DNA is TGCAGCGTTCCTACAAACCGGGGTCTGGGCGGCTACACCTTC. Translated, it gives CSVPTNRGLGGYTF.

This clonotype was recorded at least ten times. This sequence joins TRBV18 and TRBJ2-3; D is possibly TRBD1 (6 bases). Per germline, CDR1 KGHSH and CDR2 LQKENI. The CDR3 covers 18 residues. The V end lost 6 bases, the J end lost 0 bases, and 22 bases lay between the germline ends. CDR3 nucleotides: TGTGCCAGCTCCATTGAAGGACAGACCTATACCAGCACAGATACGCAGTATTTT. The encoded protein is CASSIEGQTYTSTDTQYF.

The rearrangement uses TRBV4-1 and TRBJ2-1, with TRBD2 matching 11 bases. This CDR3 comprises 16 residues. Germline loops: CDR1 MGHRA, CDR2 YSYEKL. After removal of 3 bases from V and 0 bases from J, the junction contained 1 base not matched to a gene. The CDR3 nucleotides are TGCGCCAGCAGCCATAGCGGGGGGGCCTCCTACAATGAGCAGTTCTTC. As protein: CASSHSGGASYNEQFF.

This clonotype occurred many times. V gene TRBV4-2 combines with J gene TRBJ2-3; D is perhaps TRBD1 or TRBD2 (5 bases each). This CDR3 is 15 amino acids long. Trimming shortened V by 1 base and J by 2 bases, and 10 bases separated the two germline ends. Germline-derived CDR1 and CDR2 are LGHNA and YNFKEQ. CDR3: CASSQGGRFTDTQYF. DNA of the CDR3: TGTGCCAGCAGCCAAGGGGGACGGTTCACAGATACGCAGTATTTT.

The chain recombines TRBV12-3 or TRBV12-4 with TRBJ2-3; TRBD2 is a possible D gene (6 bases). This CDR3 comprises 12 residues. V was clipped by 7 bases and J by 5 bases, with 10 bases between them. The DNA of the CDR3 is TGTGCCAGCAAGCCCGGGGGAGATACGCAGTATTTT. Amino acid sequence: CASKPGGDTQYF.

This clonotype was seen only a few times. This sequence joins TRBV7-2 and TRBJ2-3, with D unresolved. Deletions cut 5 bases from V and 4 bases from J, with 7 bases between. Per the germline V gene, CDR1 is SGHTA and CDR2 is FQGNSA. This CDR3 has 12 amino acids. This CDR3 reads CASSAPPDTQYF. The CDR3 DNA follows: TGTGCCAGCAGCGCCCCCCCAGATACGCAGTATTTT.

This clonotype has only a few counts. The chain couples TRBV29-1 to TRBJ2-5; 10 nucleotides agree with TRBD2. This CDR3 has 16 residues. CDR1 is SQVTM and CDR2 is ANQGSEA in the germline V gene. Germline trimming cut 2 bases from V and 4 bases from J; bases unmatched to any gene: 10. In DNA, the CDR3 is TGCAGCGTTGAAAGGACTAGCGGTATACCCCGAGAGACCCAGTACTTC. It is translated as CSVERTSGIPRETQYF.